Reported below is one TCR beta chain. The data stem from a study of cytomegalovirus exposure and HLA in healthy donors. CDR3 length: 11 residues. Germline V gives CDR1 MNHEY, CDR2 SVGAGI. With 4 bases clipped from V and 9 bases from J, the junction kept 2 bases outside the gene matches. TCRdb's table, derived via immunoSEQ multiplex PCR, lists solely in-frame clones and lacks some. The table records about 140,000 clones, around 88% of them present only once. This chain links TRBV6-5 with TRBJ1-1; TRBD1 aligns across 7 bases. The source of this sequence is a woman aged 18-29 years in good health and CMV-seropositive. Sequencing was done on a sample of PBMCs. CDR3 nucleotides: TGTGCCAGCAGTTGGGACAGCAAAGCTTTCTTT. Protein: CASSWDSKAFF.